Listed below are T cell receptor beta chains from one sample, sequenced in a study of shared clonotypes between healthy human individuals. Assay: immunoSEQ multiplex PCR; the TCRdb copy retains only in-frame clones and omits some. The data show 2 million to 2.5 million clones, approximately 94% seen once. Sequencing was carried out using naive CD4+ T cells sorted from blood. The receptors derive from a young man in good health. The CDR3 runs from the conserved cysteine through the conserved F or W. Fields, in order: D gene, clone size, V gene, J gene, CDR3 DNA, CDR3 protein. D genes are given only for firm matches. For some rows the clone size is stated as once, few or many, or as a class when expanded; others skip it.

TRBD1	-	TRBV9	TRBJ1-3	TGTGCCAGCAGCGGGGGACAGGGTACCTCTGGAAACACCATATATTTT	CASSGGQGTSGNTIYF
-	-	TRBV6-5	TRBJ1-2	TGTGCCAGCAGTTCTCTAATATCCGACTATGGCTACACCTTC	CASSSLISDYGYTF
TRBD1	-	TRBV9	TRBJ2-2	TGTGCCAGCAGCGCCTCAATACGGACAGGGGCGAACACCGGGGAGCTGTTTTTT	CASSASIRTGANTGELFF
-	few	TRBV13	TRBJ2-2	TGTGCCAGCAGCTTTTATCCCGGGGAGCTGTTTTTT	CASSFYPGELFF
-	few	TRBV9	TRBJ1-6	TGTGCCAGCAGCGTAGGGGATTCACCCCTCCACTTT	CASSVGDSPLHF
-	few	TRBV30	TRBJ2-5	TGTGCCACAACCGGGGTCAGGGAAGAGACCCAGTACTTC	CATTGVREETQYF
-	-	TRBV2	TRBJ1-2	TGTGCCAGCAGTGAAGCCCGGGCAGGGGCTGGCTATGGCTACACCTTC	CASSEARAGAGYGYTF
TRBD1	-	TRBV6-6	TRBJ1-2	TGTGCCAGCACCGAATCAAACAGGGGCTGGGGCTACACCTTC	CASTESNRGWGYTF
TRBD1	-	TRBV28	TRBJ2-3	TGTGCCAGCAGTTCCACCCCCGGGACAGGCACAGATACGCAGTATTTT	CASSSTPGTGTDTQYF
-	-	TRBV18	TRBJ2-7	TGTGCCAGCTCACCGGGGGAGGAGCAGTACTTC	CASSPGEEQYF
-	-	TRBV7-8	TRBJ2-5	TGTGCCAGCAGCTCCGGTGGGGGGCCGGAGACCCAGTACTTC	CASSSGGGPETQYF
TRBD1	once	TRBV5-4	TRBJ1-4	TGTGCCAGCAGCACCCCCGGGACAGGGAATGAAAAACTGTTTTTT	CASSTPGTGNEKLFF
-	-	TRBV30	TRBJ1-6	TGTGCCTGGAGTGTACAGGGTATGCCCCTCCACTTT	CAWSVQGMPLHF
TRBD1	-	TRBV7-3	TRBJ2-7	TGTGCCAGCAGCGCCGGACAGGGGGGCGAGCAGTACTTC	CASSAGQGGEQYF
TRBD1	-	TRBV5-4	TRBJ1-2	TGTGCCAGCAGCTTGGAGGACAGGGGGCAAGGCTACACCTTC	CASSLEDRGQGYTF
-	-	TRBV10-3	TRBJ2-5	TGTGCCATCAGTGCGGCGAGCCCGACACTCGGAGAGACCCAGTACTTC	CAISAASPTLGETQYF
-	-	TRBV6-5	TRBJ2-5	TGTGCCAGCAGCTCCCCGGGAGAGACCCAGTACTTC	CASSSPGETQYF
TRBD1	-	TRBV6-1	TRBJ1-2	TGTGCCAGCAGTTTAGGACAGGACTATGGCTACACCTTC	CASSLGQDYGYTF
-	-	TRBV19	TRBJ2-7	TGTGCCAGTAGTCAAACAGGGTCCTACGAGCAGTACTTC	CASSQTGSYEQYF
TRBD2	-	TRBV9	TRBJ2-1	TGTGCCAGCAGCGTAGAGGGACTAGGGCACTACAATGAGCAGTTCTTC	CASSVEGLGHYNEQFF
TRBD1	-	TRBV29-1	TRBJ2-1	TGCAGCGTTGAAGATTCAATGCGGACAGGGAGTGAGCAGTTCTTC	CSVEDSMRTGSEQFF
TRBD1	-	TRBV2	TRBJ2-1	TGTGCCAGCGCCCCGGACAGGGGAGGAAACAATGAGCAGTTCTTC	CASAPDRGGNNEQFF
-	-	TRBV18	TRBJ1-1	TGTGCCAGCTCATTGGGGTGGAGCACTGAAGCTTTCTTT	CASSLGWSTEAFF
TRBD1	-	TRBV4-1	TRBJ2-2	TGCGCCAGCAGCCTTATCACGGGACAGGGCATCGGGGAGCTGTTTTTT	CASSLITGQGIGELFF
TRBD2	-	TRBV27	TRBJ2-5	TGTGCCAGCAGTTTACGATTCGATTTGGGACTAGCGGAAGAGACCCAGTACTTC	CASSLRFDLGLAEETQYF
-	-	TRBV12-5	TRBJ1-5	TGTGCTAGTGGTTTGATCCTTGGGCAGGGGTTAAATCAGCCCCAGCATTTT	CASGLILGQGLNQPQHF
-	-	TRBV5-1	TRBJ2-3	TGCGCCAGCATGCGAGGGGCAGGCACAGATACGCAGTATTTT	CASMRGAGTDTQYF
-	-	TRBV7-7	TRBJ2-3	TGTGCTAGCAGCTTAGGTGGACAGACAGATACGCAGTATTTT	CASSLGGQTDTQYF
-	-	TRBV2	TRBJ2-7	TGTGCCAGCAGTGAACCGAAGGGGAGCTCCTACGAGCAGTACTTC	CASSEPKGSSYEQYF
TRBD1	-	TRBV10-3	TRBJ2-2	TGTGCCATCAGTGCAGCGACAGGGGGGTCCGGGGAGCTGTTTTTT	CAISAATGGSGELFF
TRBD2	-	TRBV11-2	TRBJ2-7	TGTGCCAGCAGCCAAATAGCGGGGTCTTTCTACGAGCAGTACTTC	CASSQIAGSFYEQYF
-	-	TRBV7-2	TRBJ2-5	TGTGCCAGCAGCTTAGTGGGGAACCCCCGAGAGACCCAGTACTTC	CASSLVGNPRETQYF
-	once	TRBV19	TRBJ2-7	TGTGCCAGTGGTAACCGGGACACCCTCGCCGAGCAGTACTTC	CASGNRDTLAEQYF
TRBD2	-	TRBV5-6	TRBJ2-3	TGTGCCAGCAGCTTGATGGTTAGCGGGAGAGATTTTAGTACAGATACGCAGTATTTT	CASSLMVSGRDFSTDTQYF
TRBD2	-	TRBV6-1	TRBJ2-7	TGTGCCAGCACCGCGAGCGGGGGCCCCTACGAGCAGTACTTC	CASTASGGPYEQYF
-	-	TRBV7-2	TRBJ1-3	TGTGCCAGCAGCTGGGCGGGAAACACCATATATTTT	CASSWAGNTIYF
-	-	TRBV7-9	TRBJ1-1	TGTGCCAGCAGCTTATCAGGGCAGGGCACTGAAGCTTTCTTT	CASSLSGQGTEAFF
TRBD1	-	TRBV10-3	TRBJ1-1	TGTGCCATCAGTGATACGTCAGGGGGCTTTGAAGCTTTCTTT	CAISDTSGGFEAFF